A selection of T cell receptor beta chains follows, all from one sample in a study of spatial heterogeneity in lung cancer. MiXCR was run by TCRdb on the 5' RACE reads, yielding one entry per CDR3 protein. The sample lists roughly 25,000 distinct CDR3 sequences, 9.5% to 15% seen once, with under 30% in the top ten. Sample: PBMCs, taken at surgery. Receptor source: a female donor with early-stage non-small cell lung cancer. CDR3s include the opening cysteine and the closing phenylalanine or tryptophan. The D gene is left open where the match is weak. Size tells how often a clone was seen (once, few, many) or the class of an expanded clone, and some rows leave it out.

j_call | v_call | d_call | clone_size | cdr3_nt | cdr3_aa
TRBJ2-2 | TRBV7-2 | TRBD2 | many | TGTGCCAGCAGCAGAAGGACTAGCGGGAGCTCCGGGGAGCTGTTTTTT | CASSRRTSGSSGELFF
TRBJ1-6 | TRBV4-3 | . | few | TGCGCCAGCAGCCCCGAGCCGGTCTCCAGTTTTTCACCCCTCCACTTT | CASSPEPVSSFSPLHF
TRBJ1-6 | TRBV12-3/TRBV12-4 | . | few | TGTGCCAGCAGTTTGGCGGGACACCATAATTCACCCCTCCACTTT | CASSLAGHHNSPLHF
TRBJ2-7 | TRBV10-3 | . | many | TGTGCCATCAGTGAGAGTGCGGAGTGGTACGAGCAGTACTTC | CAISESAEWYEQYF
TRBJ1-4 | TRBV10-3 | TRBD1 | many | TGTGCCATCAGTGTTAAAGGGGGCGCGGGTGAAAAACTGTTTTTT | CAISVKGGAGEKLFF
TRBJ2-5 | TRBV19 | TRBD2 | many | TGTGCCAGCACGTTAAGCGGGGAGAGTTTGGAGACCCAGTACTTC | CASTLSGESLETQYF
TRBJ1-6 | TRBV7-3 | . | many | TGTGCCAGCAGCCCGAATACAGGGCTGCGCCTCCACTTT | CASSPNTGLRLHF
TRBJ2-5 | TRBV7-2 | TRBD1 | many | TGTGCCAGCACCTTAGGGACAGGGGGCTCTTGGGGGACCCAGTACTTC | CASTLGTGGSWGTQYF
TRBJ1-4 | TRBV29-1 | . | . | TGCAGCTTTGGGGAGGGAGGCGGAAAACTGTTTTTT | CSFGEGGGKLFF
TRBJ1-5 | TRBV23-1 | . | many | TGCGCCAGAGACAGCTGTAATCAGCCCCAGCATTTT | CARDSCNQPQHF
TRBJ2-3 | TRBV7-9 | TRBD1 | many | TGTGCCAGCAGCTTAGGAGGGACAGGGGGACCAGATACGCAGTATTTT | CASSLGGTGGPDTQYF
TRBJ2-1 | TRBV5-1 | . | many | TGCGCCAGCAGCTCTGATCGGGACTTGTACAATGAGCAGTTCTTC | CASSSDRDLYNEQFF
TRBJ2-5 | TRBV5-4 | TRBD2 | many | TGTGCCAGCAGCTCAGGACTAGCGGAAGAGACCCAGTACTTC | CASSSGLAEETQYF
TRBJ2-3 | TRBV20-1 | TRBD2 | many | TGCAGTGCTAGAGATCCAGCGGGAGGCACAGATACGCAGTATTTT | CSARDPAGGTDTQYF
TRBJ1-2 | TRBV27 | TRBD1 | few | TGTGCCAGCAGTCCGGACAGGCTAGATGGTGGCTACACCTTC | CASSPDRLDGGYTF
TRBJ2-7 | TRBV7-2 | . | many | TGTGCCAGCAGCTTATCCCACGCTCTCGGGGGCGAGCAGTACTTC | CASSLSHALGGEQYF
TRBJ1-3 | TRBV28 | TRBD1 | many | TGTGCCAGCAGTCTCCTGACAGGGGCCGCCGGGGCTGGAAACACCATATATTTT | CASSLLTGAAGAGNTIYF
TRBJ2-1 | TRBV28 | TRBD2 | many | TGTGCCAGCAGTTCCTCCCTCCTAGCGGGCTCCTACAATGAGCAGTTCTTC | CASSSSLLAGSYNEQFF
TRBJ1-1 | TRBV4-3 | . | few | TGCGCCAGCAGCCAAGAGGTGGGGGGGACTGAAGCTTTCTTT | CASSQEVGGTEAFF
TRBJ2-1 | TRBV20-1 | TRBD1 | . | TGCAGTGCCACGACAGGGTATGAGCAGTTCTTC | CSATTGYEQFF
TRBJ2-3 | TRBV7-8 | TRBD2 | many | TGTGCCGCGACCGAGCGGGACCTCACAGATACGCAGTATTTT | CAATERDLTDTQYF
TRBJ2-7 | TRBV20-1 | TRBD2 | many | TGCAGTGCTAGAGAGACCGGGACTAAAGGCCCCTACGAGCAGTACTTC | CSARETGTKGPYEQYF
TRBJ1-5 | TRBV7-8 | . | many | TGTGCCAGCAGCACTCGTTTGGGTCTGGGTCAGCCCCAGCATTTT | CASSTRLGLGQPQHF
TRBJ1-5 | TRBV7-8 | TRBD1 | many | TGTGCCAGCAGCTTGGACAGGGATCAGCCCCAGCATTTT | CASSLDRDQPQHF
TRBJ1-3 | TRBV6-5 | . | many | TGTGCCAGCAGTTCGACAGTCTCTGGAAACACCATATATTTT | CASSSTVSGNTIYF
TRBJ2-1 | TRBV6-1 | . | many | TGTGCCAGCAGTGGGCAGGGAACGGTAGGCAATGAGCAGTTCTTC | CASSGQGTVGNEQFF
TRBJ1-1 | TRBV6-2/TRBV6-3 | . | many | TGTGCCAGCAGTTACTCGGGACGTGAAGCTTTCTTT | CASSYSGREAFF
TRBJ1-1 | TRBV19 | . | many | TGTGCCAGTAGTATGAGGGGCTTTGAAGCTTTCTTT | CASSMRGFEAFF
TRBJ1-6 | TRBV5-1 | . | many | TGCGCCAGCAGCTTGGAGGCAACCTATAATTCACCCCTCCACTTT | CASSLEATYNSPLHF
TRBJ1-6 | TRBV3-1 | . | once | TGTGCCAGCGGCAGCGAAATTGCAGGGGAGACCCTCCACTTT | CASGSEIAGETLHF
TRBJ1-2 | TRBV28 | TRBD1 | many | TGTGCCAGCAGTTTAGTCGTCGGGACAGGTTTGGTCTATGGCTACACCTTC | CASSLVVGTGLVYGYTF
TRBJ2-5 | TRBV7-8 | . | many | TGTGCCAGCAGCTATATAGCGGAGGGGGAGACCCAGTACTTC | CASSYIAEGETQYF
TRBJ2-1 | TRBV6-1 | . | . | TGTGCCAGCGTGACCTTCGGGAGCTCCTACAATGAGCAGTTCTTC | CASVTFGSSYNEQFF
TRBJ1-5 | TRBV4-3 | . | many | TGCGCCAGCAGCCAAGATGATGGCAATCAGCCCCAGCATTTT | CASSQDDGNQPQHF
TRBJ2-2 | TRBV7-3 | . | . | TGTGCCAGCAGCCTGACTCGGAACGGGGAGCTGTTTTTT | CASSLTRNGELFF
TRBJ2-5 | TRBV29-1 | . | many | TGCAGCGTTGAGAGTCTCCCGGGGTGGAGATCAGAGACCCAGTACTTC | CSVESLPGWRSETQYF
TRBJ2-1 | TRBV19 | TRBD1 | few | TGTGCCAGTAGTACCCAGGGGGCGCGTAATGAGCAGTTCTTC | CASSTQGARNEQFF
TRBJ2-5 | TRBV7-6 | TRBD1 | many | TGTGCCAGCAGCATCCGGGACAGGCTTATTAGGGGTGGACAAGAGACCCAGTACTTC | CASSIRDRLIRGGQETQYF
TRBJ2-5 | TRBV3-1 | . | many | TGTGCCAGCAGCCAAGTATCGGGGGATTGGGAGACCCAGTACTTC | CASSQVSGDWETQYF
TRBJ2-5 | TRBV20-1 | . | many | TGCAGTGCCGACGAAGGGCTAGTAGAGACCCAGTACTTC | CSADEGLVETQYF
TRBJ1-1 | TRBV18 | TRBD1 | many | TGTGCCAGCTCACCATCGACATTAGGACAGGTGGACACTGAAGCTTTCTTT | CASSPSTLGQVDTEAFF